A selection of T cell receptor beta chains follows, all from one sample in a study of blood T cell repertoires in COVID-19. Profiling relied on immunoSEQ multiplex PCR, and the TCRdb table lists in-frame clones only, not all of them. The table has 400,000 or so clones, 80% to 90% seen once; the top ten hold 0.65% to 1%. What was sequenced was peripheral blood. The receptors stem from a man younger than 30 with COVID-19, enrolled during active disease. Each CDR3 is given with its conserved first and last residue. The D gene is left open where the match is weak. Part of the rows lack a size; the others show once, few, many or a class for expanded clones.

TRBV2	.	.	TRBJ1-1	CASSEGYSGNTEAFF	TGTGCCAGCAGTGAAGGCTATAGTGGGAACACTGAAGCTTTCTTT
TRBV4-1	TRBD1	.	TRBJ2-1	CASSQKGQVSSYNEQFF	TGCGCCAGCAGCCAAAAGGGACAGGTGAGCTCCTACAATGAGCAGTTCTTC
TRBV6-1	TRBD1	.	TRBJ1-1	CASSERQTGTHPEAFF	TGTGCCAGCAGTGAAAGGCAGACAGGGACCCACCCTGAAGCTTTCTTT
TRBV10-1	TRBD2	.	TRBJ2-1	CASSGTSGRTYNEQFF	TGCGCCAGCAGTGGGACTAGCGGCCGGACCTACAATGAGCAGTTCTTC
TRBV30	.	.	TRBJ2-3	CAWSSGAGKDTQYF	TGTGCCTGGAGTTCAGGGGCTGGTAAAGATACGCAGTATTTT
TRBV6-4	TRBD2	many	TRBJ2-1	CASSDGTSGNEQFF	TGTGCCAGCAGTGACGGGACTAGCGGCAATGAGCAGTTCTTC
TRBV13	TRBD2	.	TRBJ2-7	CASSTRTSESYEQYF	TGTGCCAGCAGCACCAGGACTAGTGAGTCCTACGAGCAGTACTTC
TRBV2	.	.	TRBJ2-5	CASSDDNQETQYF	TGTGCCAGCAGCGATGACAATCAAGAGACCCAGTACTTC
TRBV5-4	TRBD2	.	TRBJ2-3	CASSRTSGGRGDTQYF	TGTGCCAGCAGCCGTACTAGCGGGGGGAGAGGAGATACGCAGTATTTT
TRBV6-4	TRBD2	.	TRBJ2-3	CASSGLPGGNTDTQYF	TGTGCCAGCAGTGGCCTTCCGGGGGGGAACACAGATACGCAGTATTTT
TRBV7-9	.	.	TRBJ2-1	CASSLSTNEQFF	TGTGCCAGCAGCTTATCTACGAATGAGCAGTTCTTC